The 3 T cell receptor beta chains presented below share a single source sample, sequenced in a study of blood T cells in healthy people across ages. A second PCR, run for about 6 to 12 cycles, used a sample-barcoded 5' primer plus a J-beta primer mix. MiXCR, applied by TCRdb to the 5' RACE reads, yields one record per CDR3 protein. The table lists 750,000 to 1,000,000 distinct CDR3 sequences, around 29% of them singletons. This same sample was also taken into another study, of T cells of mothers and their children.

Sequencing input: blood. All receptors derive from a woman in her thirties or forties in good health.

This clonotype was seen only a few times. The rearrangement joins TRBV5-1 to TRBJ1-1, with TRBD1 as a possible D gene (6 bases). V was pared by 0 bases and J by 5 bases, with 14 bases between. This CDR3 region has 15 residues. Looked up from germline, CDR1 is SGHRS and CDR2 is YFSETQ. Written as DNA, the CDR3 is TGCGCCAGCAGCTTGGACGGCAGGGGAGGGACTGAAGCTTTCTTT. It yields the protein CASSLDGRGGTEAFF.

This clonotype has at least ten counts. The rearrangement links TRBV20-1 to TRBJ2-3, with a weak D call TRBD1 (5 bases). This CDR3 is 17 amino acids long. Per germline, CDR1 DFQATT and CDR2 SNEGSKA (reference sequence). Trimming removed 8 bases at V and 0 bases at J, with 24 bases between. CDR3 sequence reads: CSPPDMGPDFSTDTQYF. CDR3 in DNA: TGCAGTCCACCGGACATGGGCCCAGACTTTAGCACAGATACGCAGTATTTT.

The rearrangement joins TRBV5-1 to TRBJ2-5, with 8 bases fitting TRBD1. The germline CDR1 and CDR2 sequences are SGHRS and YFSETQ. There are 16 residues in the CDR3. The V and J ends lost 3 bases and 5 bases, in that order; junction bases with no gene match: 12. As DNA, the CDR3 is TGCGCCAGCAGCTCCTTAGAGGACAGGGAGTGGGAGACCCAGTACTTC. Amino acid sequence: CASSSLEDREWETQYF. The full variable domain, rest sourced from reference TRBV5-1 and TRBJ2-5, is KAGVTQTPRYLIKTRGQQVTLSCSPISGHRSVSWYQQTPGQGLQFLFEYFSETQRNKGNFPGRFSGRQFSNSRSEMNVSTLELGDSALYLCASSSLEDREWETQYFGPGTRLLVL.